This TCR beta chain comes out of a study of cytomegalovirus exposure and HLA in healthy donors. Whole-study context: Falling in the Caucasian-associated ancestry cluster were about four fifths of under 500 genotyped donors. Study-wide points: Reportedly, TCR beta sequences accurately predicted HLA-A and HLA-B alleles in most subjects. TCR beta V- and J-gene trimming was later associated with a missense DCLRE1C variant. There were some public TCRs occurring in many donors, but most TCR sequences were rare.

This clone was recorded a few times. Its antigen is not known. The CDR3 sequence is 11 residues long. V gave up 6 bases and J gave up 7 bases, with 9 bases separating them. CDR1 is MNHNS, CDR2 SASEGT, per germline. Both 60 Vbeta primers and 13 Jbeta primers went into the PCR. Assay: immunoSEQ multiplex PCR; the TCRdb copy retains only in-frame clones and omits some. The sample includes some 150,000 clones, more than 70% of them seen just once. The sequencing input was PBMCs. The V call is TRBV6-1, the J call TRBJ1-1; no firm D call. The clonotype comes from a man aged 35 to 55 in good health and CMV-seronegative. This chain's CDR3 is CASSEAREAFF. The CDR3 nucleotides read TGTGCCAGCAGCGAGGCCCGTGAAGCTTTCTTT.